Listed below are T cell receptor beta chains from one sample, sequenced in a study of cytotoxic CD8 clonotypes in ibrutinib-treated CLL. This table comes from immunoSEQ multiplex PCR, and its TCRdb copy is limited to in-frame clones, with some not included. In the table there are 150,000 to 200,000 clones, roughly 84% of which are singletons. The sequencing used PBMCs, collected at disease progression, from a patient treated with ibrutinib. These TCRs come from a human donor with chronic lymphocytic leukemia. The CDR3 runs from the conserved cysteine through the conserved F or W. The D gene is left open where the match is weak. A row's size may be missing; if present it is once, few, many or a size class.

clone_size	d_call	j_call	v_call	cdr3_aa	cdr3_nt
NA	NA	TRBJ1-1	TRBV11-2	CASSLVHGKTEAFF	TGTGCCAGCAGCTTAGTCCACGGAAAAACTGAAGCTTTCTTT
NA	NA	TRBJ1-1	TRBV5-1	CASSQRGEAFF	TGCGCCAGCAGCCAGAGGGGTGAAGCTTTCTTT
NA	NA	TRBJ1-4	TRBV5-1	CASSWTDSANEKLFF	TGCGCCAGCAGCTGGACAGACAGTGCTAATGAAAAACTGTTTTTT
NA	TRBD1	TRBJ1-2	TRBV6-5	CASSLDRDGPNGYTF	TGTGCCAGCAGTCTTGACAGGGATGGTCCGAATGGCTACACCTTC
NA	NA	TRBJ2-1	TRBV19	CASSVPLAGSFYNEQFF	TGTGCCAGTAGTGTTCCATTAGCCGGGAGTTTCTACAATGAGCAGTTCTTC
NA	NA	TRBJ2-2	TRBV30	CAWSRENLNTGELFF	TGTGCCTGGAGTCGGGAGAACCTCAACACCGGGGAGCTGTTTTTT
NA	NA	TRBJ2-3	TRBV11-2	CASSLYGTPSTDTQYF	TGTGCCAGCAGCTTATATGGGACACCGAGCACAGATACGCAGTATTTT
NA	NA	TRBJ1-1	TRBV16	CASSPAGSTSGTEAFF	TGTGCCAGCAGCCCGGCGGGGTCGACTTCTGGCACTGAAGCTTTCTTT
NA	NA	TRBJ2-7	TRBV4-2	CASSLDRRGRDEQYF	TGTGCCAGCAGCCTCGACCGACGCGGGCGGGACGAGCAGTACTTC
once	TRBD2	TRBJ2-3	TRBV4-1	CASSQDRLANTDTQYF	TGCGCCAGCAGCCAAGATCGACTAGCAAACACAGATACGCAGTATTTT
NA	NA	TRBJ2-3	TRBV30	CAWSQTDTQYF	TGTGCCTGGAGTCAAACAGATACGCAGTATTTT
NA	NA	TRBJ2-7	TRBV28	CASSLSGGLDEQYF	TGTGCCAGCAGTTTATCCGGGGGGCTTGACGAGCAGTACTTC
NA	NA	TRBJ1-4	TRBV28	CASRSGLSRSEKLFF	TGTGCCAGCAGGTCAGGGCTTTCCCGATCTGAAAAACTGTTTTTT
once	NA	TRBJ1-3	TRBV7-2	CASSLRGARGNTIYF	TGTGCCAGCAGCTTACGAGGGGCTCGTGGAAACACCATATATTTT
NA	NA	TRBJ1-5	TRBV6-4	CASSPSGDYQPQHF	TGTGCCAGCAGTCCCAGTGGGGATTATCAGCCCCAGCATTTT
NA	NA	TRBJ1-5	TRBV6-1	CASSAPTVPRYSNQPQHF	TGTGCCAGCAGTGCTCCGACGGTACCCCGATATAGCAATCAGCCCCAGCATTTT
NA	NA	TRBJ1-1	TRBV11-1	CASSLSPLGQLLMNTEAFF	TGTGCCAGCAGCTTATCCCCCCTGGGGCAACTCCTCATGAACACTGAAGCTTTCTTT
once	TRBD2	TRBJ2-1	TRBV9	CASSITSGPYNEQFF	TGTGCCAGCAGCATTACTAGCGGCCCCTACAATGAGCAGTTCTTC
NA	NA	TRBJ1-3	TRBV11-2	CASSVTGLRENTIYF	TGTGCCAGCAGCGTCACGGGACTCCGGGAAAACACCATATATTTT
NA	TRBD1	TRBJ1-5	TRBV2	CASTWTGELSNQPQHF	TGTGCCAGCACTTGGACAGGGGAATTGAGCAATCAGCCCCAGCATTTT